The present TCR beta chain was sequenced within a study of T cell changes during pregnancy in multiple sclerosis. Sequencing was performed with immunoSEQ multiplex PCR; in TCRdb, only in-frame clones are kept and a portion is missing. The table shows some 50,000 clones, with 90% occurring only once. With 4 bases removed from V and 3 bases from J, the gap between germline ends came to 16 bases. In germline, CDR1 is MNHEY, CDR2 SVGAGI. The length of the CDR3 is 15 residues. The chain is built from TRBV6-5 and TRBJ2-7; perhaps TRBD2 as D (5 bases). Specimen: peripheral blood, collected in the first trimester of pregnancy. The receptor was isolated from a female donor in good health, enrolled as a control in a pregnancy study. The CDR3 nucleotides are TGTGCCAGCAGTTCCTTTGAGGGAGCGGACTACGAGCAGTACTTC. Its protein is CASSSFEGADYEQYF.